This TCR beta chain is from a study of blood T cell repertoires in COVID-19. Study information: Spain, Italy and the United States supplied samples that represented acute and convalescent COVID-19. Sample material is recorded as cDNA or gDNA derived from T cells, B-cell-depleted T cells, or PBMCs.

Trimming stripped 5 bases from V and 1 base from J, with 23 bases between. Looked up from germline, CDR1 is SGHAT and CDR2 is FQNNGV. This CDR3 has 18 amino acids. In the authors' methods: Amplification with reference gene primers provided the estimates of nucleated cell counts. Assay used: immunoSEQ multiplex PCR; TCRdb lists only in-frame clones, some missing. The V and J calls and the clone size are those of that table, but D and trimming were determined from the DNA. The sample includes about 89,000 clones, roughly 87% seen only once; the top ten take over 12%. The rearrangement links TRBV11-2 to TRBJ1-1; D perhaps matches TRBD1 (5 bases). This receptor was taken from a male donor with acute or convalescent COVID-19. Sequencing was carried out using peripheral blood. Here the CDR3 reads CASSKDSRLEPPNTEAFF. Written as DNA, the CDR3 is TGTGCCAGCAGCAAAGACAGCAGGCTGGAGCCGCCGAACACTGAAGCTTTCTTT.